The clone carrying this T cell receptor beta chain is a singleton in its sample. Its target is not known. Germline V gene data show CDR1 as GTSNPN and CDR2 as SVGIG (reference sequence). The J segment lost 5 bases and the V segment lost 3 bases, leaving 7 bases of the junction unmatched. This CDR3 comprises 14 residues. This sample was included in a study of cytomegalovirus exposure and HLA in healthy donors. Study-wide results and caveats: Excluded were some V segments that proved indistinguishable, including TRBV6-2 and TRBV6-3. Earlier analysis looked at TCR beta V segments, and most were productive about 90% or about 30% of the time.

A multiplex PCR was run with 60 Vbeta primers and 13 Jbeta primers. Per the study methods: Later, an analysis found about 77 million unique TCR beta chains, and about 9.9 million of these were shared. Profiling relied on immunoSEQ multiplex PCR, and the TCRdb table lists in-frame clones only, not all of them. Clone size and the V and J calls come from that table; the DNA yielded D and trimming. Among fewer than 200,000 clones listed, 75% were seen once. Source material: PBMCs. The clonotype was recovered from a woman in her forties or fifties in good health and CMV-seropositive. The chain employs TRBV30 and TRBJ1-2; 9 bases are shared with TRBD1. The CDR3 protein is CAWRRGGQGYGYTF. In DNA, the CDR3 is TGTGCCTGGAGACGAGGGGGACAGGGATATGGCTACACCTTC.